The 21 T cell receptor beta chains listed next were all sequenced from one sample in a study of blood T cell repertoires in COVID-19. TCRdb's copy holds only in-frame clones and misses some; the assay was immunoSEQ multiplex PCR. The top ten hold 9.4% of the sample, which has roughly 270,000 clones, approximately 86% seen once. The sequenced material came from peripheral blood. These receptors came from a man younger than 30 with active or convalescent COVID-19.

J is TRBJ1-2 and V is TRBV19; D is perhaps TRBD1 (6 bases). From germline, CDR1 is LNHDA and CDR2 SQIVND (reference sequence). There are 16 residues in the CDR3. The V end lost 7 bases, the J end lost 3 bases, and 21 bases lay between the germline ends. The CDR3 protein is CASNPGRGTPDYGYTF. The CDR3 nucleotides read TGTGCCAGTAACCCCGGTCGAGGGACACCGGACTATGGCTACACCTTC.

J is TRBJ2-5 and V is TRBV7-2; 14 nucleotides match TRBD2. The CDR3 sequence is 18 residues long. Germline CDR1 and CDR2: SGHTA and FQGNSA. Unmatched junction bases numbered 13, after V lost 4 bases and J lost 6 bases. DNA for the CDR3: TGTGCCAGCAGCTCCAGGACTAGCGGGGGGCTTAGGCGGCAGACCCAGTACTTC. This codes for CASSSRTSGGLRRQTQYF.

The chain joins TRBV10-3 to TRBJ1-3; possible D gene TRBD1, 5 bases. Trimming left V 10 bases short and J 4 bases short, with 14 bases between. Per the germline V gene, CDR1 is ENHRY and CDR2 is SYGVKD. This CDR3 region has 13 residues. In DNA, the CDR3 is TGTGCCACCTCGTCAGGGTCCGGAAACACCATATATTTT. Protein: CATSSGSGNTIYF.

V usage is TRBV6-5 and J usage is TRBJ1-1, with D unresolved. The CDR3 has 16 amino acids. V gave up 3 bases and J gave up 5 bases, with 19 bases separating them. Germline V gene lookup returns CDR1 MNHEY and CDR2 SVGAGI. The CDR3: CASSYKARALVTEAFF. In nucleotides, the CDR3 is TGTGCCAGCAGTTATAAGGCGCGGGCCCTAGTTACTGAAGCTTTCTTT.

The V and J genes are TRBV11-3 and TRBJ1-1, with TRBD1 identical over 7 bases. The germline CDR1 and CDR2 sequences are SGHNT and YENEEA. V gave up 8 bases and J gave up 1 base; unmatched junction bases: 4. The CDR3 is made up of 13 amino acids. CDR3 protein: CASGGTANTEAFF. The CDR3 nucleotides are TGTGCCAGCGGAGGGACAGCGAACACTGAAGCTTTCTTT. Combining the CDR3 with reference TRBV11-3 and TRBJ1-1 gives the whole variable domain EAGVVQSPRYKIIEKKQPVAFWCNPISGHNTLYWYLQNLGQGPELLIRYENEEAVDDSQLPKDRFSAERLKGVDSTLKIQPAELGDSAVYLCASGGTANTEAFFGQGTRLTVV.

The chain combines TRBV29-1 with TRBJ1-2; tentative D call: TRBD1 (6 bases). The CDR3 totals 16 residues. Germline values: CDR1 SQVTM, CDR2 ANQGSEA. V lost 6 bases, J lost 4 bases, and 24 bases lay in between. The CDR3 coding sequence is TGCAGCGTGACAGAGTGGGGGCTCAGCTTGGGCTATGGCTACACCTTC. Amino acids: CSVTEWGLSLGYGYTF.

The chain links TRBV12-3 or TRBV12-4 to TRBJ1-2, with a weak D call TRBD1 (5 bases). The ends were cut back, 3 bases at V and 8 bases at J, with 13 bases in the middle. The CDR3 runs to 13 residues. CDR3 nucleotide sequence: TGTGCCAGCAGTTTTGGAGGGGCAGGGGGCTACACCTTC. It codes for CASSFGGAGGYTF.

The rearrangement uses TRBV3-1 (or the pseudogene TRBV3-2) and TRBJ2-7, with unresolved D. Per germline, CDR1 LGHDT and CDR2 YNNKEL (reference sequence). This CDR3 has 15 amino acids. V was trimmed by 1 base and J by 1 base, leaving 11 bases between them. The CDR3 DNA sequence: TGTGCCAGCAGCCAAGTCCCCCTCCTGTCCTACGAGCAGTACTTC. Its translation is CASSQVPLLSYEQYF.

This clone was found once. This chain joins TRBV18 and TRBJ2-7; D gene uncertain. This CDR3 contains 13 residues. CDR1 and CDR2 from the germline V gene are KGHSH and LQKENI. Trimming stripped 4 bases from V and 5 bases from J, with 12 bases between. The CDR3 reads CASSLSTDHEQYF. In DNA, the CDR3 is TGTGCCAGCTCACTCTCAACAGATCACGAGCAGTACTTC.

The V gene is TRBV27, the J gene TRBJ1-6; 7 bases fit TRBD1. In germline, CDR1 is MNHEY, CDR2 SMNVEV (reference sequence). This CDR3 spans 13 amino acids. The trim removed 3 bases at V and 14 bases at J, leaving 7 bases unmatched. The CDR3, as DNA: TGTGCCAGCAGTTTCATGGACAGGAAGGCCCTCCACTTT. Translating it yields CASSFMDRKALHF.

This sequence joins TRBV6-5 and TRBJ1-6; D remains unclear. Germline V gene lookup returns CDR1 MNHEY and CDR2 SVGAGI. The V end lost 2 bases, the J end lost 8 bases, and 13 bases lay between the germline ends. CDR3 length equals 15 residues. The CDR3 here is CASSYGGDEYSPLHF. The CDR3 coding sequence is TGTGCCAGCAGTTACGGCGGGGATGAATATTCACCCCTCCACTTT.

This sequence joins TRBV18 and TRBJ2-3; 10 bases agree with TRBD1. Germline V gene lookup returns CDR1 KGHSH and CDR2 LQKENI. J lost 3 bases, V lost 3 bases, and 3 bases had no gene match. This CDR3 has 15 amino acids. The CDR3 loop is CASSPRTGGTDTQYF. DNA of the CDR3: TGTGCCAGCTCACCCCGGACAGGGGGAACAGATACGCAGTATTTT.

In its sample, this clone was seen once. The chain employs TRBV18 and TRBJ2-1; 8 positions agree with TRBD2. Losses at the gene ends were 1 base for V and 3 bases for J; bases not matched to a gene: 5. In germline, CDR1 is KGHSH, CDR2 LQKENI. This CDR3 is 16 amino acids long. The CDR3 nucleotides read TGTGCCAGCTCACCACAGGAGCGGGGGATCTACAATGAGCAGTTCTTC. This sequence encodes CASSPQERGIYNEQFF.

The rearrangement joins TRBV19 to TRBJ1-2; D unresolved. This CDR3 is 17 amino acids long. The germline V gene encodes CDR1 LNHDA and CDR2 SQIVND (reference sequence). V was cut by 5 bases and J by 5 bases, with 24 bases left in between. The CDR3 DNA reads as TGTGCCAGTAGTGCGATTCGGGAGATAGCACCATCTTATGGCTACACCTTC. It is translated as CASSAIREIAPSYGYTF.

The rearrangement links TRBV25-1 to TRBJ2-7; 8 positions match TRBD1. CDR3 length equals 16 residues. Germline-derived CDR1 and CDR2 are MGHDK and SYGVNS. The J segment lost 2 bases and the V segment lost 3 bases, leaving 9 bases of the junction unmatched. This CDR3 reads CASSDPSGQGAYEQYF. In DNA form, the CDR3 reads TGTGCCAGCAGTGACCCAAGCGGACAGGGAGCCTACGAGCAGTACTTC.

The chain uses TRBV9 and TRBJ2-3; 10 nucleotides match TRBD1. The CDR3 loop spans 14 amino acids. Germline values: CDR1 SGDLS, CDR2 YYNGEE. The V gene end was trimmed by 3 bases and the J gene end by 7 bases; junction bases not matched to a gene: 5. DNA of the CDR3: TGTGCCAGCAGCGCCGGGACAGGGGTGTATACGCAGTATTTT. It encodes CASSAGTGVYTQYF.

Only one count was recorded for this clone. Here the CDR3 reads CASSETGGGYNEQFF. The CDR3 DNA sequence: TGTGCCAGCAGTGAAACGGGCGGGGGCTACAATGAGCAGTTCTTC. The chain employs TRBV2 and TRBJ2-1; 7 bases are shared with TRBD2. Germline loops: CDR1 SNHLY, CDR2 FYNNEI. The CDR3 runs to 15 residues. V trimming: 2 bases; J trimming: 3 bases; junction bases outside the gene matches: 4.

This chain links TRBV7-9 with TRBJ2-7; TRBD2 agrees at 9 bases. The CDR3 sequence is 14 residues long. Per the germline V gene, CDR1 is SEHNR and CDR2 is FQNEAQ (reference sequence). The trim removed 5 bases at V and 2 bases at J, leaving 4 bases unmatched. CDR3 amino acids: CASSPRLAAYEQYF. As DNA, the CDR3 is TGTGCCAGCAGCCCCAGACTAGCGGCCTACGAGCAGTACTTC.

J is TRBJ2-5 and V is TRBV7-6; 10 bases are shared with TRBD2. CDR1 SGHVS and CDR2 FNYEAQ come from the germline V gene. The CDR3 has 17 residues. After removal of 2 bases from V and 2 bases from J, the junction contained 8 bases not matched to a gene. This chain's CDR3 is CASSLKRAGGLQETQYF. Written as DNA, the CDR3 is TGTGCCAGCAGCTTAAAGAGAGCGGGGGGGCTTCAAGAGACCCAGTACTTC.

The rearrangement joins TRBV3-1 (or the pseudogene TRBV3-2) to TRBJ2-5; 15 bases match TRBD2. V trimming: 4 bases; J trimming: 2 bases; junction bases outside the gene matches: 5. The CDR3 extends over 17 amino acids. The V gene's germline CDR1 is LGHDT and CDR2 YNNKEL (reference sequence). The CDR3 loop is CASSPGLAGGRQETQYF. The CDR3 DNA sequence: TGTGCCAGCAGCCCGGGACTAGCGGGGGGAAGGCAAGAGACCCAGTACTTC.

The chain uses TRBV18 and TRBJ2-7, with D possibly TRBD2 on 5 matching bases. Germline V gene data show CDR1 as KGHSH and CDR2 as LQKENI. The CDR3 loop spans 12 amino acids. V was cut by 4 bases and J by 4 bases, with 8 bases left in between. The CDR3 here is CASSLLAYEQYF. DNA of the CDR3: TGTGCCAGCTCACTTCTAGCTTACGAGCAGTACTTC. Variable domain in full (rest from reference TRBV18 and TRBJ2-7): NAGVMQNPRHLVRRRGQEARLRCSPMKGHSHVYWYRQLPEEGLKFMVYLQKENIIDESGMPKERFSAEFPKEGPSILRIQQVVRGDSAAYFCASSLLAYEQYFGPGTRLTVT.